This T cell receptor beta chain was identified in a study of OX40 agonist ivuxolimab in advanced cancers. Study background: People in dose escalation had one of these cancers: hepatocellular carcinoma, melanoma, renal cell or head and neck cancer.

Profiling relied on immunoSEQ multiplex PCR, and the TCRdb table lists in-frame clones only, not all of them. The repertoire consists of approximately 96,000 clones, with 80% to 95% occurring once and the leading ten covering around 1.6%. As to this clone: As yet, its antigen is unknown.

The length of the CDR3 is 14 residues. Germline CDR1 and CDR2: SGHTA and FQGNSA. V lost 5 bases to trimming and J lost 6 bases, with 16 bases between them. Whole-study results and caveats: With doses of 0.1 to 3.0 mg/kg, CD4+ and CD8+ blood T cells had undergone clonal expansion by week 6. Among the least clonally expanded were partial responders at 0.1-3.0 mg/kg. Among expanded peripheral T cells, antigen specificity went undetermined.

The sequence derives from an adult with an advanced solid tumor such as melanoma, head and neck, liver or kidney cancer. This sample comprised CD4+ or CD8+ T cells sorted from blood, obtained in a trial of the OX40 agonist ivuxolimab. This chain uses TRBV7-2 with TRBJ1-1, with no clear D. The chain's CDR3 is CASSPGPIQAEAFF. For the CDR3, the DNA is TGTGCCAGCAGCCCCGGACCTATTCAGGCTGAAGCTTTCTTT.